What follows describes a single TCR beta chain. TCRdb fed the 5' RACE reads into MiXCR, producing one record per CDR3 protein. The sample yields approximately 450,000 distinct CDR3 sequences, 15% to 20% seen once. The data were obtained in a study of T-cell memory formation after mild COVID-19. The CDR3 consists of 12 residues. Germline V lookup: CDR1 SGHRS, CDR2 YFSETQ. The V end lost 4 bases, the J end lost 2 bases, and 6 bases lay between the germline ends. The sequence derives from an adult woman who had mild COVID-19 (a few samples of this study predate the infection). Cell type and time point are not known. The sequenced material came from PBMCs or a T cell subset sorted from them (not recorded which). The V and J genes are TRBV5-1 and TRBJ2-5; no reliable D call. The CDR3 DNA is TGCGCCAGCAGCGGGGTTCAAGAGACCCAGTACTTC. This encodes CASSGVQETQYF.